This is a list of T cell receptor beta chains from one sample in a study of T cell responses to AZD1222 COVID-19 vaccine. Data came from immunoSEQ multiplex PCR; TCRdb stores just in-frame clones and leaves some out. This table holds approximately 130,000 clones, roughly 90% found once. This specimen was peripheral blood, taken 28 days after the second dose of the MenACWY control vaccine. These receptors were taken from an adult who received the MenACWY meningococcal vaccine as a control. The CDR3 runs from the conserved cysteine through the conserved F or W. A D gene is named only where the DNA matches it firmly. Clone size is not always given. Where it is, it says once, few, many or a class for expanded clones.

d_gene: NA; v_gene: TRBV3-1/TRBV3-2; j_gene: TRBJ1-1; abundance: NA; CDR3aa: CASSPFGRDTEAFF; CDR3nt: TGTGCCAGCAGCCCTTTTGGCAGGGACACTGAAGCTTTCTTT
d_gene: TRBD1; v_gene: TRBV7-9; j_gene: TRBJ1-2; abundance: once; CDR3aa: CASSHSTGDYGYTF; CDR3nt: TGTGCCAGCAGCCATTCGACAGGGGACTATGGCTACACCTTC
d_gene: NA; v_gene: TRBV5-1; j_gene: TRBJ2-1; abundance: NA; CDR3aa: CASSEGSSYNEQFF; CDR3nt: TGCGCCAGCAGCGAAGGTAGCTCCTACAATGAGCAGTTCTTC
d_gene: TRBD1; v_gene: TRBV19; j_gene: TRBJ2-2; abundance: NA; CDR3aa: CASSRTGGTTGELFF; CDR3nt: TGTGCCAGTAGTCGGACAGGGGGCACCACCGGGGAGCTGTTTTTT
d_gene: NA; v_gene: TRBV24-1; j_gene: TRBJ2-3; abundance: NA; CDR3aa: CATSGTDTQYF; CDR3nt: TGTGCCACCAGTGGGACAGATACGCAGTATTTT
d_gene: NA; v_gene: TRBV2; j_gene: TRBJ2-1; abundance: once; CDR3aa: CASSLFNEQFF; CDR3nt: TGTGCCAGCAGCCTCTTCAATGAGCAGTTCTTC
d_gene: NA; v_gene: TRBV7-8; j_gene: TRBJ2-7; abundance: NA; CDR3aa: CASSLAGFAYEQYF; CDR3nt: TGTGCCAGCAGCTTAGCAGGGTTCGCCTACGAGCAGTACTTC
d_gene: NA; v_gene: TRBV4-1; j_gene: TRBJ2-3; abundance: NA; CDR3aa: CASTLGGGATDTQYF; CDR3nt: TGCGCCAGCACCCTTGGAGGGGGGGCCACAGATACGCAGTATTTT
d_gene: NA; v_gene: TRBV25-1; j_gene: TRBJ1-6; abundance: NA; CDR3aa: CASSSSGTGWSPLHF; CDR3nt: TGTGCCAGCAGCTCATCCGGGACCGGGTGGTCACCCCTCCACTTT
d_gene: NA; v_gene: TRBV7-2; j_gene: TRBJ2-6; abundance: NA; CDR3aa: CASSLLRGAGANVLTF; CDR3nt: TGTGCCAGCAGCTTATTAAGGGGCGCTGGGGCCAACGTCCTGACTTTC
d_gene: TRBD2; v_gene: TRBV9; j_gene: TRBJ2-1; abundance: NA; CDR3aa: CASSELGLAGYEQFF; CDR3nt: TGTGCCAGCAGCGAGCTGGGACTAGCGGGGTATGAGCAGTTCTTC
d_gene: NA; v_gene: TRBV28; j_gene: TRBJ1-1; abundance: NA; CDR3aa: CASSATLGAGWNTEAFF; CDR3nt: TGTGCCAGCAGTGCCACTCTTGGGGCCGGCTGGAACACTGAAGCTTTCTTT
d_gene: NA; v_gene: TRBV12-3/TRBV12-4; j_gene: TRBJ2-3; abundance: NA; CDR3aa: CASSLGESDTQYF; CDR3nt: TGTGCCAGCAGTTTAGGGGAGTCAGATACGCAGTATTTT
d_gene: NA; v_gene: TRBV7-5; j_gene: TRBJ1-6; abundance: NA; CDR3aa: CVRSLDRGRGSPLHF; CDR3nt: TGTGTCAGAAGCCTCGACAGGGGCCGGGGTTCACCCCTCCACTTT
d_gene: NA; v_gene: TRBV24-1; j_gene: TRBJ1-4; abundance: once; CDR3aa: CATSSTQGPHNEKLFF; CDR3nt: TGTGCCACCAGTTCCACCCAGGGACCCCATAATGAAAAACTGTTTTTT
d_gene: NA; v_gene: TRBV28; j_gene: TRBJ2-5; abundance: NA; CDR3aa: CASLKRDRETQYF; CDR3nt: TGTGCCAGCCTAAAGCGGGACAGGGAGACCCAGTACTTC
d_gene: NA; v_gene: TRBV18; j_gene: TRBJ1-1; abundance: NA; CDR3aa: CASSPMKSYTEAFF; CDR3nt: TGTGCCAGCTCACCTATGAAGAGTTACACTGAAGCTTTCTTT
d_gene: NA; v_gene: TRBV7-2; j_gene: TRBJ2-7; abundance: NA; CDR3aa: CASSMGPGSNYEQYF; CDR3nt: TGTGCCAGCAGCATGGGTCCCGGGTCCAACTACGAGCAGTACTTC
d_gene: TRBD2; v_gene: TRBV7-3; j_gene: TRBJ2-1; abundance: NA; CDR3aa: CASTAGGPNEQFF; CDR3nt: TGTGCCAGCACGGCGGGAGGGCCAAATGAGCAGTTCTTC
d_gene: TRBD2; v_gene: TRBV4-1; j_gene: TRBJ2-1; abundance: NA; CDR3aa: CASSQAKASGAYNEQFF; CDR3nt: TGCGCCAGCAGCCAAGCGAAAGCTAGCGGGGCCTACAATGAGCAGTTCTTC
d_gene: NA; v_gene: TRBV12-3/TRBV12-4; j_gene: TRBJ1-5; abundance: once; CDR3aa: CASNQQGYQPQHF; CDR3nt: TGTGCCAGCAACCAACAGGGCTATCAGCCCCAGCATTTT
d_gene: NA; v_gene: TRBV19; j_gene: TRBJ2-6; abundance: NA; CDR3aa: CASSMGDPGSGANVLTF; CDR3nt: TGTGCCAGTAGTATGGGAGACCCGGGCTCTGGGGCCAACGTCCTGACTTTC
d_gene: NA; v_gene: TRBV28; j_gene: TRBJ1-3; abundance: NA; CDR3aa: CASSGPGGPQAYSGNTIYF; CDR3nt: TGTGCCAGCAGCGGCCCGGGGGGCCCTCAAGCTTACTCTGGAAACACCATATATTTT
d_gene: TRBD1; v_gene: TRBV5-1; j_gene: TRBJ1-4; abundance: NA; CDR3aa: CASSYRDSANEKLFF; CDR3nt: TGCGCCAGCAGCTACCGGGACAGCGCTAATGAAAAACTGTTTTTT
d_gene: TRBD1; v_gene: TRBV2; j_gene: TRBJ2-1; abundance: NA; CDR3aa: CASGQGSNEQFF; CDR3nt: TGTGCCAGCGGACAGGGGAGCAATGAGCAGTTCTTC
d_gene: NA; v_gene: TRBV6-5; j_gene: TRBJ1-5; abundance: NA; CDR3aa: CASSYRQGAQPQHF; CDR3nt: TGTGCCAGCAGTTACAGGCAGGGAGCTCAGCCCCAGCATTTT
d_gene: NA; v_gene: TRBV9; j_gene: TRBJ2-1; abundance: NA; CDR3aa: CASSVVPQGRGEQFF; CDR3nt: TGTGCCAGCAGCGTAGTTCCCCAGGGGCGGGGTGAGCAGTTCTTC
d_gene: TRBD2; v_gene: TRBV3-1/TRBV3-2; j_gene: TRBJ2-1; abundance: NA; CDR3aa: CASSQELAVPLGYNEQFF; CDR3nt: TGTGCCAGCAGCCAAGAGCTAGCGGTACCCCTGGGCTACAATGAGCAGTTCTTC
d_gene: NA; v_gene: TRBV28; j_gene: TRBJ2-7; abundance: NA; CDR3aa: CASSFLNGAWDEQYF; CDR3nt: TGTGCCAGCAGTTTCCTCAATGGGGCTTGGGACGAGCAGTACTTC
d_gene: TRBD1; v_gene: TRBV19; j_gene: TRBJ1-1; abundance: NA; CDR3aa: CASSIPQGVRGEAFF; CDR3nt: TGTGCCAGTAGTATTCCGCAGGGGGTGCGGGGTGAAGCTTTCTTT
d_gene: NA; v_gene: TRBV3-1/TRBV3-2; j_gene: TRBJ1-6; abundance: once; CDR3aa: CASSTRVTANSPLHF; CDR3nt: TGTGCCAGCAGCACCAGGGTGACGGCTAATTCACCCCTCCACTTT
d_gene: NA; v_gene: TRBV11-2; j_gene: TRBJ1-1; abundance: once; CDR3aa: CASSLDRGLGTEAFF; CDR3nt: TGTGCCAGCAGCTTAGATCGGGGGTTGGGCACTGAAGCTTTCTTT
d_gene: NA; v_gene: TRBV3-1/TRBV3-2; j_gene: TRBJ2-5; abundance: NA; CDR3aa: CASSLTTGLVGQETQYF; CDR3nt: TGTGCCAGCAGCCTTACAACCGGGCTAGTAGGCCAAGAGACCCAGTACTTC
d_gene: NA; v_gene: TRBV28; j_gene: TRBJ2-7; abundance: NA; CDR3aa: CASRGMSDSTYEQYF; CDR3nt: TGTGCCAGCAGAGGGATGTCGGACAGCACCTACGAGCAGTACTTC
d_gene: TRBD2; v_gene: TRBV9; j_gene: TRBJ2-3; abundance: NA; CDR3aa: CASSPGTSGRADTQYF; CDR3nt: TGTGCCAGCAGCCCGGGGACTAGCGGGAGAGCAGATACGCAGTATTTT
d_gene: NA; v_gene: TRBV28; j_gene: TRBJ2-5; abundance: NA; CDR3aa: CASSFGGSGPGETQYF; CDR3nt: TGTGCCAGCAGTTTTGGGGGTTCTGGGCCGGGAGAGACCCAGTACTTC
d_gene: TRBD1; v_gene: TRBV2; j_gene: TRBJ1-2; abundance: NA; CDR3aa: CASRPGGDRYGYTF; CDR3nt: TGTGCCAGCAGGCCAGGGGGTGATCGCTATGGCTACACCTTC
d_gene: TRBD2; v_gene: TRBV5-1; j_gene: TRBJ2-2; abundance: NA; CDR3aa: CASRGTSGVNTGELFF; CDR3nt: TGCGCCAGCAGAGGGACTAGCGGGGTAAACACCGGGGAGCTGTTTTTT
d_gene: TRBD1; v_gene: TRBV5-4; j_gene: TRBJ1-2; abundance: NA; CDR3aa: CASSLSLDRVGGYTF; CDR3nt: TGTGCCAGCAGCTTATCTTTGGACAGGGTTGGGGGCTACACCTTC